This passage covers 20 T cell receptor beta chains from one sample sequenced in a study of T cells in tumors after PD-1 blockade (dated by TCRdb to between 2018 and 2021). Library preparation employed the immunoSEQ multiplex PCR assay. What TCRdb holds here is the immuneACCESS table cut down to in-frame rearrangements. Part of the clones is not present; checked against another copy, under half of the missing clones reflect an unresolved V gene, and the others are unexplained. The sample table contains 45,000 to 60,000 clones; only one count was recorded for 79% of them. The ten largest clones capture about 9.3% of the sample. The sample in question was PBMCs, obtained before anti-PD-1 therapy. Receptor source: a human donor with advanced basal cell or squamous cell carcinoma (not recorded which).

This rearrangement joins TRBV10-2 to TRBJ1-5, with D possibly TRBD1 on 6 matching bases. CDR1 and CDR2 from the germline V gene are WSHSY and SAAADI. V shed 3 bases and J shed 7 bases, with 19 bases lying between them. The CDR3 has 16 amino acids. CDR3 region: CASSDNQGIVVQPQHF. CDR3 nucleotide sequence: TGCGCCAGCAGTGACAATCAGGGGATTGTGGTGCAGCCCCAGCATTTT.

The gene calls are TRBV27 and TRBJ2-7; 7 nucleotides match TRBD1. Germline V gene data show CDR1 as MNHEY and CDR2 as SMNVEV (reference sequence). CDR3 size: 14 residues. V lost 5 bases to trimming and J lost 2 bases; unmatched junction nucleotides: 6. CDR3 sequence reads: CASSQFRGPYEQYF. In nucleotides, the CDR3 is TGTGCCAGCAGTCAGTTTAGGGGGCCCTACGAGCAGTACTTC.

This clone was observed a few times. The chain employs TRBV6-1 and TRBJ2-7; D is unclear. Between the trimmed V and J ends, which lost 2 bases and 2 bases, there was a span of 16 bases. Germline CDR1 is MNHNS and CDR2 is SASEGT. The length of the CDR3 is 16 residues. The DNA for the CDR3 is TGTGCCAGCAGTGAATGGGTGGTCGACGGTACCTACGAGCAGTACTTC. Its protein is CASSEWVVDGTYEQYF.

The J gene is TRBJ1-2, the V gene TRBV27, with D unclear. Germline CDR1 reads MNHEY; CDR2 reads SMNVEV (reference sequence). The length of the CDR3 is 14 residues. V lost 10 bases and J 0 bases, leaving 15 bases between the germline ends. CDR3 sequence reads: CATRKAASNYGYTF. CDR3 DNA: TGTGCCACCCGTAAGGCTGCCTCTAACTATGGCTACACCTTC.

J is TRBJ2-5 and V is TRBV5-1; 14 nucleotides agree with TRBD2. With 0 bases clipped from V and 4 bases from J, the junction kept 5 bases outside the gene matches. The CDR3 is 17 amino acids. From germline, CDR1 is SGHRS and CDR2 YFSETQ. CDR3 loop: CASSLGLAGGPGETQYF. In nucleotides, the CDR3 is TGCGCCAGCAGCTTGGGACTAGCGGGGGGGCCAGGAGAGACCCAGTACTTC.

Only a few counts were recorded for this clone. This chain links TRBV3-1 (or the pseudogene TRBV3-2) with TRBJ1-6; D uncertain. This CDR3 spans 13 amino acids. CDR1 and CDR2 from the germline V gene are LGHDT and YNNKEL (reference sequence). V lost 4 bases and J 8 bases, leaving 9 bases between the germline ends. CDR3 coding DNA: TGTGCCAGCAGCCCAAATGGGGATTCACCCCTCCACTTT. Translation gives CASSPNGDSPLHF.

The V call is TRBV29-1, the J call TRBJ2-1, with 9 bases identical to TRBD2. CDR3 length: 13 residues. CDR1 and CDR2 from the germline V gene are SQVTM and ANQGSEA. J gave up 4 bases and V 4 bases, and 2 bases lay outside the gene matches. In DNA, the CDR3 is TGCAGCGTTGGAGCGGGGGGTTACAATGAGCAGTTCTTC. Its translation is CSVGAGGYNEQFF.

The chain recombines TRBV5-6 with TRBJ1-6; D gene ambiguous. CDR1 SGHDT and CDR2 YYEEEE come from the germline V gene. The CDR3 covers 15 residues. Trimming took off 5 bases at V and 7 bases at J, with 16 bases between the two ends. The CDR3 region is CASSNRLNKNSPLHF. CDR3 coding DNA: TGTGCCAGCAGTAACCGACTGAACAAAAATTCACCCCTCCACTTT.

The CDR3 here is CASIQGGNTEAFF. The CDR3 region has the DNA TGTGCCAGCATCCAGGGTGGGAACACTGAAGCTTTCTTT. The rearrangement joins TRBV3-1 (or the pseudogene TRBV3-2) to TRBJ1-1, with D possibly matching TRBD1 (5 bases). Trimming removed 7 bases at V and 1 base at J, with 10 bases between. Germline CDR1 LGHDT, CDR2 YNNKEL (reference sequence). This CDR3 comprises 13 residues.

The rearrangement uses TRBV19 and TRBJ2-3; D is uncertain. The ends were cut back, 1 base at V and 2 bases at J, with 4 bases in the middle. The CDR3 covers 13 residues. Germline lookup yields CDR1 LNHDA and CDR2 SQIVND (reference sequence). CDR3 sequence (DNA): TGTGCCAGTAGTATAGGGAACACAGATACGCAGTATTTT. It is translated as CASSIGNTDTQYF. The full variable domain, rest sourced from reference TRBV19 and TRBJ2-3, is DGGITQSPKYLFRKEGQNVTLSCEQNLNHDAMYWYRQDPGQGLRLIYYSQIVNDFQKGDIAEGYSVSREKKESFPLTVTSAQKNPTAFYLCASSIGNTDTQYFGPGTRLTVL.

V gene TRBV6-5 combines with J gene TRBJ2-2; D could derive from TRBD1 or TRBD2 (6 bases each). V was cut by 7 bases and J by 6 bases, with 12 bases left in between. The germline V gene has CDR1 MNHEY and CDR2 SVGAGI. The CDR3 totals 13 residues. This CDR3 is CASNQRGPGELFF. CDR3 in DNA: TGTGCCAGCAACCAACGGGGGCCCGGGGAGCTGTTTTTT.

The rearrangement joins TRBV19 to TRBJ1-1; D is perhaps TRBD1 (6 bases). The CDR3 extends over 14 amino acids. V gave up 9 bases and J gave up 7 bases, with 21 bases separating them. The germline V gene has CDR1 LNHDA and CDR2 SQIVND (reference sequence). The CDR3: CASQEGGDSLEAFF. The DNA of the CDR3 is TGTGCCAGCCAGGAGGGGGGGGATTCACTTGAAGCTTTCTTT.

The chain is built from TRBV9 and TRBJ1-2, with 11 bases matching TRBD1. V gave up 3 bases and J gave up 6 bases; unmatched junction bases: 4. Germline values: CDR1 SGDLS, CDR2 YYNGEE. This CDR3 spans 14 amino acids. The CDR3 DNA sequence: TGTGCCAGCAGCGCTGGACAGGGGGCGGATGGCTACACCTTC. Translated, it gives CASSAGQGADGYTF.

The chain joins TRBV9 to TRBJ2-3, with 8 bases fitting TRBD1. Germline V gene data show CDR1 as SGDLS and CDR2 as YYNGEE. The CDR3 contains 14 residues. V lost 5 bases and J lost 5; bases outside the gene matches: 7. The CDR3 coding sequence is TGTGCCAGCAGTATACAGGGGGGTGGAGATACGCAGTATTTT. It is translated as CASSIQGGGDTQYF.

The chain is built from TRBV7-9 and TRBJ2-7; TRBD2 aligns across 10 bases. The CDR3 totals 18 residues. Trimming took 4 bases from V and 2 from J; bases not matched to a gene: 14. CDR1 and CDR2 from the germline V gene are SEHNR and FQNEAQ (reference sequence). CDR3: CASSSLQGSSGSAYEQYF. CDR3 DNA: TGTGCCAGCAGCTCCCTACAGGGGTCTAGCGGGAGTGCCTACGAGCAGTACTTC. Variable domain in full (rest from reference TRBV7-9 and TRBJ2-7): DTGVSQNPRHKITKRGQNVTFRCDPISEHNRLYWYRQTLGQGPEFLTYFQNEAQLEKSRLLSDRFSAERPKGSFSTLEIQRTEQGDSAMYLCASSSLQGSSGSAYEQYFGPGTRLTVT.

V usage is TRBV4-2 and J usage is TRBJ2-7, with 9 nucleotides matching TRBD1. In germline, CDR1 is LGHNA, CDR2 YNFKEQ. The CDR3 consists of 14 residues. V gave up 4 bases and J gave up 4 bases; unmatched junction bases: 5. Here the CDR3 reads CASSPGQGTYEQYF. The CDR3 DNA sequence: TGTGCCAGCAGCCCGGGACAGGGTACGTACGAGCAGTACTTC.

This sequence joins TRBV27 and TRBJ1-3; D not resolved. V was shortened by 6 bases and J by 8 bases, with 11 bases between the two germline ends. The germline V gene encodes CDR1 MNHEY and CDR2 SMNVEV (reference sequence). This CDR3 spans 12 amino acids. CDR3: CASRGEGDTIYF. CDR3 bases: TGTGCCAGCAGAGGTGAAGGTGACACCATATATTTT.

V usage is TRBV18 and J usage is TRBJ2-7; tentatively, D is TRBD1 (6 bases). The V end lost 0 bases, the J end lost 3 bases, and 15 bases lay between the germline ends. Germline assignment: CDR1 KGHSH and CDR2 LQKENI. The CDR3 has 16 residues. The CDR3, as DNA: TGTGCCAGCTCACCACCTCCGCAGGCAGGGGACTACGAGCAGTACTTC. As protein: CASSPPPQAGDYEQYF.

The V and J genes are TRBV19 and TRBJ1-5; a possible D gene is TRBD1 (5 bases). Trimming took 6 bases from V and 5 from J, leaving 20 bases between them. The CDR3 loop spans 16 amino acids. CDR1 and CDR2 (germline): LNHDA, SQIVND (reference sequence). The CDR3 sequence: CASSPTPRQQHQPQHF. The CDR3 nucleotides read TGTGCCAGTAGCCCCACCCCGCGACAGCAGCATCAGCCCCAGCATTTT.

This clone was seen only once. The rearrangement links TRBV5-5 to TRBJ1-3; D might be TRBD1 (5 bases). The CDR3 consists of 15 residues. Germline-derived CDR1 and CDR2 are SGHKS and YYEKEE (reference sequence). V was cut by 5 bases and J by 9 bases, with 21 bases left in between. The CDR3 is CASSIKDIPEATIYF. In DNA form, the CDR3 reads TGTGCCAGCAGTATTAAGGACATTCCCGAGGCCACCATATATTTT.